The present T cell receptor (beta chain) was sequenced within a study of cytomegalovirus exposure and HLA in healthy donors. Study-wide findings and caveats: The study labeled 164 TCR beta chains cytomegalovirus-associated.

With regard to this clone: Its specificity is unknown.

V trimming: 3 bases; J trimming: 2 bases; junction bases outside the gene matches: 4. Germline CDR1 and CDR2: LGHNA and YSLEER. The CDR3 length is 15 residues. Some clones are missing from TCRdb's copy, which holds only in-frame ones; the method was immunoSEQ multiplex PCR. The sample records fewer than 350,000 clones, approximately 88% being singletons. This TCR was recovered from a woman aged 18-29 years in good health and CMV-seronegative. This chain connects TRBV4-3 to TRBJ2-5; 9 bases fit TRBD1. Material: PBMCs. The CDR3: CASSHGDRGQETQYF. CDR3 bases: TGCGCCAGCAGCCACGGAGACAGGGGGCAAGAGACCCAGTACTTC.